These 13 T cell receptor beta chains came from one sample sequenced in a study of T cells in localized non-small cell lung cancer. The repertoire was sequenced with immunoSEQ multiplex PCR; TCRdb's copy has only in-frame clones and lacks some. This repertoire shows approximately 30,000 clones, 93% found once; its top ten account for 7% to 9%. This specimen consisted of peripheral blood, obtained before any cancer treatment. These receptors were collected from a female donor aged 60 or older with stage I lung adenocarcinoma.

The chain has TRBV4-3 and TRBJ2-7; 7 bases map to TRBD1. The CDR3 covers 15 residues. J gave up 3 bases and V 4 bases, and 9 bases lay outside the gene matches. Germline V gene lookup returns CDR1 LGHNA and CDR2 YSLEER. Here the CDR3 reads CASSPDRVSYYEQYF. DNA of the CDR3: TGCGCCAGCAGCCCAGACAGGGTCAGCTACTACGAGCAGTACTTC.

V usage is TRBV7-9 and J usage is TRBJ1-6; 7 positions agree with TRBD1. Per the germline V gene, CDR1 is SEHNR and CDR2 is FQNEAQ (reference sequence). J lost 6 bases, V lost 7 bases, and 9 bases had no gene match. The CDR3 spans 15 residues. The CDR3 sequence is CASTPGGLSNSPLHF. The CDR3 DNA follows: TGTGCCAGCACCCCAGGGGGGCTGAGTAATTCACCCCTCCACTTT.

V is TRBV9 and J is TRBJ2-1; D possibly corresponds to TRBD2 (6 bases). Germline CDR1 SGDLS, CDR2 YYNGEE. Trimming took 0 bases from V and 2 from J, leaving 12 bases between them. The CDR3 covers 16 residues. CDR3 residues: CASSVGGSGTYNEQFF. The DNA for the CDR3 is TGTGCCAGCAGCGTAGGGGGTAGCGGCACCTACAATGAGCAGTTCTTC.

The chain links TRBV5-1 to TRBJ1-2; 7 nucleotides agree with TRBD1. There are 15 residues in the CDR3. Germline V gene data show CDR1 as SGHRS and CDR2 as YFSETQ. V dropped 0 bases and J dropped 6; count of bases not matched to a gene: 8. The CDR3 DNA reads TGCGCCAGCAGCTTGGCTCTCAGGGGGGCTGATGGCTACACCTTC. Residues: CASSLALRGADGYTF.

This clone has a handful of counts. The chain joins TRBV28 to TRBJ1-4; D remains ambiguous. V was trimmed by 5 bases and J by 5 bases, leaving 3 bases between them. This CDR3 contains 11 residues. From germline, CDR1 is MDHEN and CDR2 SYDVKM. CDR3 coding DNA: TGTGCCAGCAGTCAGAATGAAAAACTGTTTTTT. This encodes CASSQNEKLFF.

The V gene is TRBV7-2, the J gene TRBJ1-2; a weak D match, TRBD1 (5 bases). This CDR3 is built from 14 residues. Per the germline V gene, CDR1 is SGHTA and CDR2 is FQGNSA. V dropped 4 bases and J dropped 4 bases, with 13 bases sitting between them. Written as DNA, the CDR3 is TGTGCCAGCAGCTCCAGGGAGCGAGGCTATGGCTACACCTTC. Translating gives CASSSRERGYGYTF.

This chain joins TRBV5-6 and TRBJ2-5; no clear D gene. The CDR3 runs to 14 residues. The V end was cut by 2 bases, the J end by 4 bases, with 12 bases between. In germline, CDR1 is SGHDT, CDR2 YYEEEE. CDR3 nucleotides: TGTGCCAGCAGCTTAACTTCGGGCGGAGAGACCCAGTACTTC. This gives the protein CASSLTSGGETQYF. Full variable domain (rest looked up from reference TRBV5-6 and TRBJ2-5): DAGVTQSPTHLIKTRGQQVTLRCSPKSGHDTVSWYQQALGQGPQFIFQYYEEEERQRGNFPDRFSGHQFPNYSSELNVNALLLGDSALYLCASSLTSGGETQYFGPGTRLLVL.

The CDR3 spells CASSSTGQETQYF. The CDR3 DNA follows: TGCGCCAGCAGCTCTACAGGGCAAGAGACCCAGTACTTC. J is TRBJ2-5 and V is TRBV5-1; D is possibly TRBD1 (6 bases). The CDR3 extends over 13 amino acids. Trimming stripped 3 bases from V and 2 bases from J, with 8 bases between. CDR1 and CDR2 from the germline V gene are SGHRS and YFSETQ.

The chain couples TRBV11-2 to TRBJ2-3, with a tentative D call TRBD1 (5 bases). CDR3 length equals 18 residues. CDR1 and CDR2 (germline): SGHAT, FQNNGV. Trimming pared 3 bases from V and 3 bases from J, leaving 22 bases between. In DNA form, the CDR3 reads TGTGCCAGCAGCTTCCTCCCCCCCTCAGGGAAAAGGACAGATACGCAGTATTTT. Protein sequence: CASSFLPPSGKRTDTQYF.

The chain employs TRBV28 and TRBJ2-1; no definite D call. CDR1 is MDHEN, CDR2 SYDVKM, per germline. Trimming left V 2 bases short and J 6 bases short, with 2 bases between. CDR3 size: 11 residues. The CDR3 loop is CASSLANEQFF. CDR3 in DNA: TGTGCCAGCAGTTTAGCCAATGAGCAGTTCTTC.

This rearrangement joins TRBV10-1 to TRBJ2-2, with 9 bases that match TRBD1. Germline CDR1 is WNHNN and CDR2 is SYGVQD (reference sequence). Unmatched junction bases numbered 8, after V lost 6 bases and J lost 6 bases. This CDR3 is built from 15 residues. CDR3 nucleotides: TGCGCCAGCAGCCCCGGGACAGGGTCGTCCGGGGAGCTGTTTTTT. Protein product: CASSPGTGSSGELFF.

The CDR3 DNA is TGTGCCAGCAGCCCGGGACAGGGGGGACCCACTAACTATGGCTACACCTTC. This codes for CASSPGQGGPTNYGYTF. The chain has TRBV5-6 and TRBJ1-2; TRBD1 matches 11 bases. From germline, CDR1 is SGHDT and CDR2 YYEEEE. V lost 4 bases to trimming and J lost 0 bases; unmatched junction nucleotides: 8. This CDR3 spans 17 amino acids.

V is TRBV10-3 and J is TRBJ1-2; weak D call: TRBD1 (6 bases). CDR1 ENHRY and CDR2 SYGVKD come from the germline V gene. This CDR3 contains 13 residues. Trimming left V 5 bases short and J 2 bases short, with 9 bases between. CDR3 coding DNA: TGTGCCATCAGTACCCAGGGGAACTATGGCTACACCTTC. It is translated as CAISTQGNYGYTF.